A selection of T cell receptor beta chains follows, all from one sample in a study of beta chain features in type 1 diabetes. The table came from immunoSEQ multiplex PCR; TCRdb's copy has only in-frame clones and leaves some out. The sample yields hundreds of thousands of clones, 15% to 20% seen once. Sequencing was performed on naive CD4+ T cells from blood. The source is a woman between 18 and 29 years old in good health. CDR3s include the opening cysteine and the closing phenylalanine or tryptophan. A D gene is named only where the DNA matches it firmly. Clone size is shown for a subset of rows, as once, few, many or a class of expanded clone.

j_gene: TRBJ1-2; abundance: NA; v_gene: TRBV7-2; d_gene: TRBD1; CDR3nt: TGTGCCAGCAGCTCCCAGACCGGGACAGCCGGCGGCTACACCTTC; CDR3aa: CASSSQTGTAGGYTF
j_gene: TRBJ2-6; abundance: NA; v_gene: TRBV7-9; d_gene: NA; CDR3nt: TGTGCCAGCAGCCGGCTAGGATCTGGGGCCAACGTCCTGACTTTC; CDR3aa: CASSRLGSGANVLTF
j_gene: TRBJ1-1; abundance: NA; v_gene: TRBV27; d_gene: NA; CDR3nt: TGTGCCAGCGCACGGAATGAGCAGGCGTCCACTGAAGCTTTCTTT; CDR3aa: CASARNEQASTEAFF
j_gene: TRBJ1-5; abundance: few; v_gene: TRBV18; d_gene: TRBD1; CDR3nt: TGTGCCAGCTCACCGGACAGGGGTGGCAATCAGCCCCAGCATTTT; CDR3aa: CASSPDRGGNQPQHF
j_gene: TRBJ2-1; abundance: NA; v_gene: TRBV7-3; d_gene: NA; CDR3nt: TGTGCCAGCAGTAACAGCGGAAGCAGCTCCTACAATGAGCAGTTCTTC; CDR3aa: CASSNSGSSSYNEQFF
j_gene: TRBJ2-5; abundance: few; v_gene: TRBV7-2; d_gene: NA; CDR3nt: TGTGCCAGCAGCTTAGCAGGGGTCACACCCCAAGAGACCCAGTACTTC; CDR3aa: CASSLAGVTPQETQYF
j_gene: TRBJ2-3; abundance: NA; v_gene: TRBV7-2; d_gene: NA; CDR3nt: TGTGCCAGCACCCCAGGGAGCCGAGATACGCAGTATTTT; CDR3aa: CASTPGSRDTQYF
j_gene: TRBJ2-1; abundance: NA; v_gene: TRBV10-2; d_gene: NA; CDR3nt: TGCGCCAGCAGCTACGGTAACTCCTACAATGAGCAGTTCTTC; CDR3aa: CASSYGNSYNEQFF
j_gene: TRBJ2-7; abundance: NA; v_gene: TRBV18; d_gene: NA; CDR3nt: TGTGCCAGCTCACCACAAGAAGGACAGCCTACAGTGAAGTACTTC; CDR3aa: CASSPQEGQPTVKYF
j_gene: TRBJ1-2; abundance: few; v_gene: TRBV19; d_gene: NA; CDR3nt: TGTGGGTCGGGCGGAAGAAACTATGGCTACACCTTC; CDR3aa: CGSGGRNYGYTF
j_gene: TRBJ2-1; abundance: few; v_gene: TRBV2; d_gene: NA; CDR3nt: TGTGCCAGCTCCGGGCTCGTTTACAATGAGCAGTTCTTC; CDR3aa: CASSGLVYNEQFF
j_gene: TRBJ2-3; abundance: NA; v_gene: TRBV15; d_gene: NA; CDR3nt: TGTGCCACCAGCAGAGAGTATCTAGGCCGCACAGATACGCAGTATTTT; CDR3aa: CATSREYLGRTDTQYF
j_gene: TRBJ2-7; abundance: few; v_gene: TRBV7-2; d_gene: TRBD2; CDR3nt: TGTGCCAGCAGCTCCGCAGCCTCTAGCGGGAGGGTTCACGAGCAGTACTTC; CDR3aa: CASSSAASSGRVHEQYF
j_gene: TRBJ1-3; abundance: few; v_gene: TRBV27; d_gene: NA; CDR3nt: TGTGCCACCCGGAGCCTCAGTTCATTTGGAAACACCATATATTTT; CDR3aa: CATRSLSSFGNTIYF
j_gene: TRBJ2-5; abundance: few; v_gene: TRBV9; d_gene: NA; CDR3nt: TGTGCCAGCAGCGTAAGGTCATTGGAGACCCAGTACTTC; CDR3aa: CASSVRSLETQYF
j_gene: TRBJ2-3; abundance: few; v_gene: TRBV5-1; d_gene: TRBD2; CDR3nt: TGCGCCAGCAGCCCGGGACTAGCGGGACCAGATACGCAGTATTTT; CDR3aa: CASSPGLAGPDTQYF
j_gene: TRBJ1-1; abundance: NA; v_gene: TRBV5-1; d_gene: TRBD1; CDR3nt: TGCGCCAGCAAACACAAGGGGGCCAACACTGAAGCTTTCTTT; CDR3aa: CASKHKGANTEAFF
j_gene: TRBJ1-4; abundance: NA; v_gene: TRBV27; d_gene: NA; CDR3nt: TGTGCCAGCAGCAAACCGGGTTTGGTTGAAAAACTGTTTTTT; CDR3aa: CASSKPGLVEKLFF
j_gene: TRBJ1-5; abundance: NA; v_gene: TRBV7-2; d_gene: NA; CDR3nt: TGTGCCAGCAGCTTATCGGGGGGGCTCAATCAGCCCCAGCATTTT; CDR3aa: CASSLSGGLNQPQHF
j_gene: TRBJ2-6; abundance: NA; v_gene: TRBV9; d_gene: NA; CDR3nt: TGTGCCAGCAGCCCTAGCTCTGGGGCCAACGTCCTGACTTTC; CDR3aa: CASSPSSGANVLTF
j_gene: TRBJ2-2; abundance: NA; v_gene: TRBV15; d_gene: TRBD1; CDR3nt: TGTGCCACCAGCAGAGGCGTCAGGGGGACCGGGGAGCTGTTTTTT; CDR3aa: CATSRGVRGTGELFF
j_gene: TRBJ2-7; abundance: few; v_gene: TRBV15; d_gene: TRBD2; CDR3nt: TGTGCCACCAGCAGGGGCGGGAGGGTCCCCTACGAGCAGTACTTC; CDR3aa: CATSRGGRVPYEQYF
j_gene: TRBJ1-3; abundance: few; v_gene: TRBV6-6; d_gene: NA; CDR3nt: TGTGCCAGCAGACCTAGGGTACAACCTGGAAACACCATATATTTT; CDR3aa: CASRPRVQPGNTIYF
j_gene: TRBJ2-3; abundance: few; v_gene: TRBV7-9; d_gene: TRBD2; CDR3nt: TGTGCCAGCAGTTCCTATAGCGGGAGGCCTTCAGATACGCAGTATTTT; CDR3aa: CASSSYSGRPSDTQYF
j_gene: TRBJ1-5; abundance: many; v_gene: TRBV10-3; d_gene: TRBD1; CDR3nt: TGTGCCATCAGCGAGAGACAGGGTAGCAATCAGCCCCAGCATTTT; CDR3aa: CAISERQGSNQPQHF
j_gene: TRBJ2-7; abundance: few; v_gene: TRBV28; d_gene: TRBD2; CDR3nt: TGTGCCAGCAGTCCTGCACCCGGGACTAGCGGGAGGACCACCTACGAGCAGTACTTC; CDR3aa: CASSPAPGTSGRTTYEQYF
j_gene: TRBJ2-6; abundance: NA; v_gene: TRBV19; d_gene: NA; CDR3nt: TGTGCCAGTACCAGCCTCTCTGGGGCCAACGTCCTGACTTTC; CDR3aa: CASTSLSGANVLTF